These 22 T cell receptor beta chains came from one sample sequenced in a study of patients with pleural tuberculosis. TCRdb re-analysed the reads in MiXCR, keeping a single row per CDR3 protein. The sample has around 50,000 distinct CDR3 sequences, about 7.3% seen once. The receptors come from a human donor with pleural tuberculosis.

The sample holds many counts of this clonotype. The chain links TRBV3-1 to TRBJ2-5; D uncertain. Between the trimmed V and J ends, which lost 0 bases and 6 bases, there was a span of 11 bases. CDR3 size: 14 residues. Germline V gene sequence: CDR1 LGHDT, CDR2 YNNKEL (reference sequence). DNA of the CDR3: TGTGCCAGCAGCCAAGATGAGGCTGGAAAGACCCAGTACTTC. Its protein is CASSQDEAGKTQYF.

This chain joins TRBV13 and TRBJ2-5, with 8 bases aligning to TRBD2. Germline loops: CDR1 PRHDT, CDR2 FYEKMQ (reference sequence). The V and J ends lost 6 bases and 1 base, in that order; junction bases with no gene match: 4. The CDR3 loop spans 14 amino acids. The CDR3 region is CASRPTSAQETQYF. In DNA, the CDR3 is TGTGCCAGCAGACCGACTAGCGCCCAAGAGACCCAGTACTTC.

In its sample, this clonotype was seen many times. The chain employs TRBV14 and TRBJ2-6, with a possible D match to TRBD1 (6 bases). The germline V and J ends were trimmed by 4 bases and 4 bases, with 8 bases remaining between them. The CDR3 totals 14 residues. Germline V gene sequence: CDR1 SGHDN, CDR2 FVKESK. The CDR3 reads CASSPTGGANVLTF. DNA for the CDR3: TGTGCCAGCAGCCCTACAGGGGGGGCCAACGTCCTGACTTTC.

The chain's CDR3 is CSVAVSSYEQYV. CDR3 DNA: TGCAGCGTGGCAGTGAGCTCCTACGAGCAGTACGTC. The chain recombines TRBV29-1 with TRBJ2-7; no definite D call. V was pared by 6 bases and J by 0 bases, with 9 bases between. CDR3 length: 12 amino acids. The V gene's germline CDR1 is SQVTM and CDR2 ANQGSEA.

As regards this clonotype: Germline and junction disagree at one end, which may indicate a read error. The DNA for the CDR3 is TGTGCTAGCAGCTTAGGGCTAGCGGGAACTGAGACCCAGTACTTC. This gives the protein CASSLGLAGTETQYF. J is TRBJ2-5 and V is TRBV7-6; 9 bases are a match to TRBD2. The CDR3 runs to 15 residues. Germline V gene sequence: CDR1 SGHVS, CDR2 FNYEAQ.

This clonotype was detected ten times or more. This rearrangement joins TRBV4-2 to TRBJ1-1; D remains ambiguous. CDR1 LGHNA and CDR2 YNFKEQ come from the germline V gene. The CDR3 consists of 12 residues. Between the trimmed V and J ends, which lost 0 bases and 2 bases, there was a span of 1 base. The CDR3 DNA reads TGTGCCAGCAGCCAAGAAAACACTGAAGCTTTCTTT. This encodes CASSQENTEAFF.

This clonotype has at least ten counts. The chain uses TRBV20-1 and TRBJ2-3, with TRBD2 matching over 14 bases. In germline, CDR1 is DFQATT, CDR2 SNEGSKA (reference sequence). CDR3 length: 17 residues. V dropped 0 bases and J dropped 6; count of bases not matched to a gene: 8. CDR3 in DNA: TGCAGTGCTAGAGACCCGGGACTAGCGGGAGTTGGGGATACGCAGTATTTT. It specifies CSARDPGLAGVGDTQYF.

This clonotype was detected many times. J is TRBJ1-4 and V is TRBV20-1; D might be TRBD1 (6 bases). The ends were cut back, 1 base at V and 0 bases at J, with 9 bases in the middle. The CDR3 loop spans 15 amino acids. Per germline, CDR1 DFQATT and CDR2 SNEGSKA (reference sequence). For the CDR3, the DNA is TGCAGTGCTAGAGCGGGACAAACAACTAATGAAAAACTGTTTTTT. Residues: CSARAGQTTNEKLFF.

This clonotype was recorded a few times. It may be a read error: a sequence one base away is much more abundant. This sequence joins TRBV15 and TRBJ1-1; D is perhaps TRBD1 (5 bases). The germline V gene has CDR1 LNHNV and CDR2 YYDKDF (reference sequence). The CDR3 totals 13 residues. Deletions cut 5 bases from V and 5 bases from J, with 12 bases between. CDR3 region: CATSFGAKTEAFF. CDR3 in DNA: TGTGCCACCAGCTTCGGGGCCAAGACTGAAGCTTTCTTT.

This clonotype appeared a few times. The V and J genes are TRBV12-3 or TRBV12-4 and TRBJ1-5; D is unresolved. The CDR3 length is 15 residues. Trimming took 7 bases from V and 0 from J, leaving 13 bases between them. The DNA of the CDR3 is TGTGCCAGCATGGAAAGGCCTTATAGCAATCAGCCCCAGCATTTT. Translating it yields CASMERPYSNQPQHF.

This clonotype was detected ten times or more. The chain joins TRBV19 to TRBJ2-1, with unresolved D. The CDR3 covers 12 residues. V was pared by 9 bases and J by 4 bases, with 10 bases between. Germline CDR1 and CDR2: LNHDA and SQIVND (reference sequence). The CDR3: CASSPPYNEQFF. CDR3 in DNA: TGTGCCAGCTCTCCGCCTTACAATGAGCAGTTCTTC.

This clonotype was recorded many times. CDR3 DNA sequence: TGCAGTGCTAGAAGACTAGCGGGGTCCTACGAGCAGTACTTC. Protein product: CSARRLAGSYEQYF. The chain carries TRBV20-1 and TRBJ2-7; 11 bases agree with TRBD2. Per the germline V gene, CDR1 is DFQATT and CDR2 is SNEGSKA (reference sequence). This CDR3 is built from 14 residues. The V segment lost 2 bases and the J segment 1 base; nucleotides outside the gene matches: 1.

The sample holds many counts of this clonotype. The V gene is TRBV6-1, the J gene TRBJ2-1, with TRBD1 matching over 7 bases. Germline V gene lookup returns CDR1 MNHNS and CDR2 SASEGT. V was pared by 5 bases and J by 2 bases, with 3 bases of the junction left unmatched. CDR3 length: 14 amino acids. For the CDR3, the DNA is TGTGCCAGCAGTACAGGGGAGCCCTACAATGAGCAGTTCTTC. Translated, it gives CASSTGEPYNEQFF.

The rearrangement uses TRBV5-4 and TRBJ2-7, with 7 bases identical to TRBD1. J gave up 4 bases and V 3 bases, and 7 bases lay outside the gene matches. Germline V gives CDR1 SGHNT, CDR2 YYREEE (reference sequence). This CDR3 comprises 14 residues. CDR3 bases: TGTGCCAGCAGCTCCAGGACAGGAAGATACGAGCAGTACTTC. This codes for CASSSRTGRYEQYF.

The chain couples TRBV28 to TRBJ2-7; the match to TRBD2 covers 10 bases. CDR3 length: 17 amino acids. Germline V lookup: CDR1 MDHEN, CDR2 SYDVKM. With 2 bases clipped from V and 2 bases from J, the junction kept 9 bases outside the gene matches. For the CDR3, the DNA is TGTGCCAGCAGTTTACCATCGGGAGCGGGAGGGGCCTACGAGCAGTACTTC. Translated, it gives CASSLPSGAGGAYEQYF.

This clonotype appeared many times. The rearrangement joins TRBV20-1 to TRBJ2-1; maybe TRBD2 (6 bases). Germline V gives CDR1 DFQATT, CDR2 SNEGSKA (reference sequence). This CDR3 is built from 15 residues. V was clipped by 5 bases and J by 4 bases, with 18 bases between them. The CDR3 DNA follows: TGCAGTGCTGAAGTGGGGCTAGCGCGATACAATGAGCAGTTCTTC. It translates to CSAEVGLARYNEQFF.

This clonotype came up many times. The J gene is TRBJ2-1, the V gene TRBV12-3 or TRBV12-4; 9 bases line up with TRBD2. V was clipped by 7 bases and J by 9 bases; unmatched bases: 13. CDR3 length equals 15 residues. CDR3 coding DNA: TGTGCCAGCACCCAGATGGTAGCGGGAGTAAGTGAGCAGTTCTTC. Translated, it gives CASTQMVAGVSEQFF.

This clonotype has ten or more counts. CDR3 sequence: CASSGGQRNEKLFF. The CDR3 DNA follows: TGTGCCAGCAGCGGGGGACAGAGAAATGAAAAACTGTTTTTT. The chain uses TRBV9 and TRBJ1-4, with TRBD1 matching over 7 bases. The CDR3 is 14 amino acids. V dropped 3 bases and J dropped 5; count of bases not matched to a gene: 4. Germline CDR1 is SGDLS and CDR2 is YYNGEE.

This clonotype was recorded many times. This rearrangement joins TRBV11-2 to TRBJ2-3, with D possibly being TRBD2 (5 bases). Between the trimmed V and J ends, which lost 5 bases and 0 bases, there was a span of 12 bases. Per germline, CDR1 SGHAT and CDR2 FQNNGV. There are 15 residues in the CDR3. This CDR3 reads CASSGETRSTDTQYF. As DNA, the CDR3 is TGTGCCAGCAGCGGGGAGACGAGGAGCACAGATACGCAGTATTTT.

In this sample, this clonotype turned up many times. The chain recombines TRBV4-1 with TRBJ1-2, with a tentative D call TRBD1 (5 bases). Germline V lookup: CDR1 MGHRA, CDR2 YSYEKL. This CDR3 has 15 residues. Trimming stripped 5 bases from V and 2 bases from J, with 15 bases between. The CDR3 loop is CASSSWTSQNYGYTF. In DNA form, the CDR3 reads TGCGCCAGCAGCTCGTGGACATCACAAAACTATGGCTACACCTTC.

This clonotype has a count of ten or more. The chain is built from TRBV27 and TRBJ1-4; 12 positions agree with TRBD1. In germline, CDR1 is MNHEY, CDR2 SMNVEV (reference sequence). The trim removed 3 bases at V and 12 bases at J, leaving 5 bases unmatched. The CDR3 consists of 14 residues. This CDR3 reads CASSFGTGGAELFF. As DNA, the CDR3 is TGTGCCAGCAGTTTCGGGACAGGGGGCGCGGAACTGTTTTTT. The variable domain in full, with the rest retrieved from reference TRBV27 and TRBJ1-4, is EAQVTQNPRYLITVTGKKLTVTCSQNMNHEYMSWYRQDPGLGLRQIYYSMNVEVTDKGDVPEGYKVSRKEKRNFPLILESPSPNQTSLYFCASSFGTGGAELFFGSGTQLSVL.

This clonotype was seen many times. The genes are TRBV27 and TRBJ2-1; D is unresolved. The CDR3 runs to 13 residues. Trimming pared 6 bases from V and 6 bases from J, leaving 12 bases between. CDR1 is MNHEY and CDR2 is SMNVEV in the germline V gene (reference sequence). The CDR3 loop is CASRDSMFNEQFF. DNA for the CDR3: TGTGCCAGCAGAGATTCTATGTTCAATGAGCAGTTCTTC.